Listed below are T cell receptor beta chains from one sample, sequenced in a study of T cells in Graves' hyperthyroidism and ophthalmopathy. TCRdb redid the calling of the multiplex PCR reads with MiXCR, one entry per CDR3 protein. There are around 600,000 distinct CDR3 sequences in the sample; 14% occur only once, and over 6% lies in the top ten. The sample taken for sequencing was blood. These receptors all come from a woman aged 18 to 35 with Graves' ophthalmopathy. Both conserved end residues are part of each CDR3. A D gene is named only where the DNA matches it firmly. Not every row has a clone size; where given, it reads once, few, many or a size class.

clone size | D gene | J gene | V gene | CDR3 DNA | CDR3 protein
. | TRBD1 | TRBJ1-5 | TRBV20-1 | TGCAGTGCTGGGGGCGACCGGACAGGAGTAAATCAGCCCCAGCATTTT | CSAGGDRTGVNQPQHF
many | TRBD1 | TRBJ2-5 | TRBV6-2/TRBV6-3 | TGTGCCAGCAGTTACTCCTCGGACAGGGTAGGGGAGACCCAGTACTTC | CASSYSSDRVGETQYF
. | TRBD2 | TRBJ2-1 | TRBV7-9 | TGTGCCAATAGTCCGACTAGCGGGAGTGGGGATGAGCAGTTCTTC | CANSPTSGSGDEQFF
many | . | TRBJ2-3 | TRBV5-6 | TGTGCCAGCAGCCAACCTACACCAGATACGCAGTATTTT | CASSQPTPDTQYF
many | . | TRBJ1-4 | TRBV7-2 | TGTGCCAGCAGCTTAATGGGGACGGAGAATGAAAAACTGTTTTTT | CASSLMGTENEKLFF
many | TRBD1 | TRBJ1-2 | TRBV7-6 | TGTGCCAGCAGCTTATTTAGAGGGGGCCGCGCCGTCAACTATGGCTACACCTTC | CASSLFRGGRAVNYGYTF
. | . | TRBJ2-7 | TRBV19 | TGTGCCAGTAGTATCCCCCCGGGACAAACCTACGAGCAGTACTTC | CASSIPPGQTYEQYF
many | . | TRBJ1-1 | TRBV2 | TGTGCCAGCATTGGTGGAGCTGAAGCTTTCTTT | CASIGGAEAFF
. | . | TRBJ1-1 | TRBV20-1 | TGCAGTGCTAGAGATCACAGGGCGGACACTGAAGCTTTCTTT | CSARDHRADTEAFF
. | . | TRBJ1-1 | TRBV4-3 | TGCGCCAGCAGCCAACGGTGGCAGGGGAAAGCTGAAGCTTTCTTT | CASSQRWQGKAEAFF
many | TRBD2 | TRBJ2-5 | TRBV7-2 | TGTGCCAGCAGCCCGTCCCTGGGGCGGGAGGGGAAAGAGACCCAGTACTTC | CASSPSLGREGKETQYF
. | . | TRBJ2-1 | TRBV28 | TGTGCCAGCAGTTTTCCGGGTGGGGATCGGGATGAGCAGTTCTTC | CASSFPGGDRDEQFF
many | . | TRBJ1-6 | TRBV28 | TGTGCCAGCAGCCCAAGGACCGCAAATTCACCCCTCCACTTT | CASSPRTANSPLHF
many | . | TRBJ1-2 | TRBV28 | TGTGCCAGCAGTCTCACGGGTTGGCATGGCTACACCTTC | CASSLTGWHGYTF
many | . | TRBJ2-3 | TRBV7-9 | TGTGCCAGCAGTTCGACACGGGGCCCAGATACGCAGTATTTT | CASSSTRGPDTQYF
. | . | TRBJ1-1 | TRBV30 | TGTGCCTGGAGACCAGACATGAACACTGAAGCTTTCTTT | CAWRPDMNTEAFF
many | . | TRBJ1-1 | TRBV28 | TGTGCCAGCAGCCCGGGACGTATGATGAACACTGAAGCTTTCTTT | CASSPGRMMNTEAFF
. | TRBD1 | TRBJ1-5 | TRBV19 | TGTGCCAGTAGTGCCGACAGGGGGTGGCCCCAGCATTTT | CASSADRGWPQHF
many | . | TRBJ1-6 | TRBV12-3/TRBV12-4 | TGTGCCAGCAGTTTAGGGCAGGGAGATTCACCCCTCCACTTT | CASSLGQGDSPLHF
many | . | TRBJ2-7 | TRBV5-6 | TGTGCCAGCAGCTGGGGGGACGGTCCCTACGAGCAGTACTTC | CASSWGDGPYEQYF
many | TRBD1 | TRBJ1-1 | TRBV7-6 | TGTGCCAGCAGCAGGGGACAGGGGATGAACACTGAAGCTTTCTTT | CASSRGQGMNTEAFF
few | TRBD1 | TRBJ1-6 | TRBV30 | TGTGCCTGGAGTCGAGACAGGGGGTCCCGTAATTCACCCCTCCACTTT | CAWSRDRGSRNSPLHF
many | TRBD1 | TRBJ1-2 | TRBV2 | TGTGCCAGCAGTTCACTAGCCGGGACAGAGCCCTATGGCTACACCTTC | CASSSLAGTEPYGYTF
. | . | TRBJ1-2 | TRBV29-1 | TGCAGCGTTTGCGGGGGGGGATATGGCTACACCTTC | CSVCGGGYGYTF
. | . | TRBJ2-1 | TRBV24-1 | TGTGCCACCCGTGGGGCAGGGCCACAAGATGAGCAGTTCTTC | CATRGAGPQDEQFF
few | . | TRBJ2-6 | TRBV5-6 | TGTGCCAGCAGCAGCGGGTCTGGGGCCAACGTCCTGACTTTC | CASSSGSGANVLTF
. | TRBD2 | TRBJ2-1 | TRBV27 | TGTGCCAGCAGTCCTGGGACTAGCACTTCCAATGAGCAGTTCTTC | CASSPGTSTSNEQFF
few | TRBD1 | TRBJ1-2 | TRBV5-6 | TGTGCCAGCAGCCCGCGGGGGGCGTCAGGGGGCGGCTATGGCTACACCTTC | CASSPRGASGGGYGYTF
many | TRBD1 | TRBJ1-2 | TRBV12-3/TRBV12-4 | TGTGCCAGCAGTCCATGGACAGGGGAGAACTATGGCTACACCTTC | CASSPWTGENYGYTF
. | . | TRBJ2-7 | TRBV6-2/TRBV6-3 | TGTGTCAGCAGGCTTCATACCTACGAGCAGTACTTC | CVSRLHTYEQYF
many | . | TRBJ2-6 | TRBV2 | TGTGCCAGCAGTGAACAGGACACTGGGGCCAACGTCCTGACTTTC | CASSEQDTGANVLTF
. | . | TRBJ1-4 | TRBV18 | TGTGCCAACTCACCACCGCCGGGGGTCGGTGAAAAACTGTTTTTT | CANSPPPGVGEKLFF
many | TRBD2 | TRBJ2-4 | TRBV20-1 | TGCAGTGCGGTTCCGGGACTAGCGTCGGAAAACATTCAGTACTTC | CSAVPGLASENIQYF
many | . | TRBJ2-5 | TRBV6-5 | TGTGCCAGCAGTTACGGGTCTAGCGTGTACCAAGAGACCCAGTACTTC | CASSYGSSVYQETQYF
. | . | TRBJ1-6 | TRBV28 | TGTGCCAGCAGTCTCTCGGAGTCACCCCTCCACTTT | CASSLSESPLHF
few | . | TRBJ2-7 | TRBV6-6 | TGTGCCAGCAGTTACTCACTCCTGAAGCCCTACGAGCAGTACTTC | CASSYSLLKPYEQYF
few | TRBD2 | TRBJ2-3 | TRBV19 | TGTGCCAGTACCGCCGCGACTAGCGCGCTCACAGATACGCAGTATTTT | CASTAATSALTDTQYF
. | . | TRBJ1-2 | TRBV5-4 | TGTGCCAGCAGCTTGCCCGACAGCTATGGCTACACCTTC | CASSLPDSYGYTF
few | . | TRBJ1-4 | TRBV7-9 | TGTGCCAGCAGCTTCGCCGGGGAAAAACTGTTTTTT | CASSFAGEKLFF
many | . | TRBJ1-2 | TRBV5-6 | TGTGCCAGCAGCGTATCCATAGGGCAACGCTATGGCTACACCTTC | CASSVSIGQRYGYTF
many | TRBD2 | TRBJ2-1 | TRBV28 | TGTGCCAGCAGTTTCTCTTCTAGCGGGAGTTCTTATCAGTGGGAGCAGTTCTTC | CASSFSSSGSSYQWEQFF
few | . | TRBJ2-7 | TRBV10-3 | TGTGCCATCAGCGAACAGGGTACCTACGAGCAGTACTTC | CAISEQGTYEQYF
. | . | TRBJ1-1 | TRBV10-3 | TGTGCCATCAATACACAGGGAGGGGGGGCGAACACTGAAGCTTTCTTT | CAINTQGGGANTEAFF
many | TRBD1 | TRBJ1-2 | TRBV7-2 | TGTGCCAGCAGCCCAGATGGGACAGCTCCCTATGGCTACACCTTC | CASSPDGTAPYGYTF
many | TRBD1 | TRBJ1-5 | TRBV28 | TGTGCCAGCAGGGGAACAGGGGGCTTCAGCAATCAGCCCCAGCATTTT | CASRGTGGFSNQPQHF